This TCR beta chain emerged from a study of post-analysis software for immune sequencing data. Whole-study context: Patients with relapsing-remitting, secondary progressive and progressive-relapsing multiple sclerosis courses were all represented.

TCR beta cDNA libraries had unique molecular identifiers. T cells numbering about 0.85 to 11 million yielded a few hundred thousand cDNA molecules. TCRdb reprocessed the PCR reads via MiXCR and lists one record per CDR3 protein. Of about 820,000 distinct CDR3 sequences listed, approximately 50% are singletons. V was cut by 6 bases and J by 4 bases, with 21 bases left in between. This CDR3 has 16 amino acids. Study findings and constraints: Same-batch samples co-clustered strongly by F measure. Controls significantly exceeded multiple sclerosis patients in normalized Chao1 diversity. A few TRBV segments occurring more often in patients than controls included TRBV5-6, TRBV5-1 and TRBV20-1.

With respect to this clonotype: Its antigen is as yet unknown.

The sequence came from a girl between 5 and 17 years old with multiple sclerosis. The sequencing sample was made of blood. This sequence joins TRBV12-3 or TRBV12-4 and TRBJ1-2, with unresolved D. This CDR3 reads CASSEFTAPYSYGYTF. In DNA form, the CDR3 reads TGTGCCAGCAGCGAGTTCACAGCGCCCTACTCCTATGGCTACACCTTC.